The subject of this entry is one T cell receptor beta chain. The antigen this receptor binds is unknown. The CDR3 spans 13 residues, from the cysteine through the phenylalanine. No DNA appears here. CDR1 and CDR2, looked up from the germline V gene, are MDHEN and SYDVKM. These data come from a study of monozygotic twins with inflammatory bowel disease (dated by TCRdb to the late 2010s). The study in broad terms: In total, roughly 28 monozygotic twin pairs made up the full study: 19 Danish pairs, all IBD-discordant, plus nine German pairs, of which four were IBD-concordant and five were IBD-discordant. Within discordant pairs, disease-associated traits were sought mainly by comparing IBD patients with their genetically identical healthy co-twins. Each individual had, on average, about 151 000 unique TCRalpha sequences and 181 000 unique TCRbeta sequences available for analysis.

What the authors observed across the whole study: Distinction between different T cell subtypes could not be achieved in the analysis. No single strong signal or clonotype linked to IBD turned up in the results, so the idea that one exists was not supported. Because patients were on differing immunosuppressive treatments, the repertoires may have picked up extra background noise and inter-individual variability. Repertoire similarity did not differ between concordant and discordant twins, possibly due to limited statistical power. TCRbeta repertoire diversity, by inverse Simpson index, was decreased in IBD patients compared with their healthy co-twins. Compared with healthy twins, IBD patients had fewer clonotypes in common with other individuals, a difference most pronounced in patients showing signs of disease activity.

Libraries were constructed by 5' RACE. The input for every TCR library was approximately 3,500 ng of total RNA. For each sample, cDNA synthesis with SMARTScribe reverse transcriptase was split into eight separate reactions. Unique molecular identifiers containing a 6-nucleotide sample barcode were introduced through template switching during cDNA synthesis. TCRalpha and TCRbeta cDNA was amplified in two nested PCRs of approximately 17 and 9 cycles, and bead purification was carried out after each PCR. Before amplification, the cDNA was treated with uracil DNA-glycosylase and purified using the QIAquick PCR purification kit. The second PCR added Illumina TruSeq-compatible adapters along with sample-specific barcodes. Library quality and concentration were checked on TapeStation and Qubit, and libraries were pooled at 5 ng each. Sequencing of the pooled libraries was done on an Illumina HiSeq2500 single-index Rapid Run using custom sequencing primers and 2 x 100 bp reads. On the authors' methods: UMI-based consensus assembly with MiGEC version 1.2.6 was used to correct PCR and sequencing errors. MiXCR version 2.1.1 was used for V(D)J alignment, clonotype assembly and CDR3 extraction. To normalise gene usage, clonotype sharing and MAIT/NKT TCR abundance, the top 1000, 10 000 and 20 000 clonotypes in each sample were analysed. After downsampling to 27 000 UMIs, diversity was calculated as the inverse Simpson index using the vegan R package. Paired Mann-Whitney U tests were applied to discordant twin pairs, with Benjamini-Hochberg correction for multiple testing. The reads underwent TCRdb reprocessing, giving one record for each CDR3 protein sequence and no DNA. These V and J calls derive from TCRdb rather than the authors' analysis. This sample's table lists some 330,000 distinct CDR3 sequences. The ten most abundant clones make up 5.6% of the sample.

From each donor, a roughly 2.6 ml peripheral blood sample was collected into PAXgene tubes and stored at -80 degrees C. Total RNA was isolated from whole blood with the PAXgene blood miRNA kit on an automated QIAcube, without T cell sorting. Deep TCRalpha and TCRbeta repertoire profiling with unique molecular barcoding was performed on peripheral blood of monozygotic twin pairs concordant or discordant for inflammatory bowel disease. For every twin pair, smoking habits were documented, and each individual was categorised as a current, former or never smoker. The origin of this receptor is a human donor with ulcerative colitis or Crohn's disease, or a healthy co-twin of an affected twin (not recorded which). Recombination linked TRBV28 to TRBJ2-5; TCRdb designates TRBD1, a call that cannot be tested without DNA. Input material: blood. The CDR3 loop reads CASTRSKQETQYF.